This T cell receptor (beta chain) derives from a study of blood T cells in healthy people across ages. Sample-barcoded 5' priming and a J-beta primer mix drove a second PCR of about 7 to 12 cycles. TCRdb used MiXCR to reprocess the 5' RACE reads, holding one entry per CDR3 protein. The table records 540,000 or so distinct CDR3 sequences, approximately 25% of them present only once. Germline V CDR1 and CDR2: SGHDN, FVKESK. This CDR3 comprises 16 residues. This sample was shared with a second study, whose subject was T cells of mothers and their children. From that paper: The TCR beta CDR3 read count exceeded 8.5 million for each mother and was several million for each child. Slightly higher but non-significant overlap marked related mother-child pairs versus unrelated pairs.

V and J are TRBV14 and TRBJ2-5; weak D call: TRBD1 (5 bases). The end of the DNA fits TRBJ2-7 better, so the J call may be wrong. Sequenced: blood. This receptor was identified in a boy under 18 in good health. CDR3 DNA: TGTGCCAGCAGCCAAGAACCAGGGTCAGCAACCTACGAGCAGTACTTC. It yields the protein CASSQEPGSATYEQYF.